This T cell receptor (beta chain) emerged from a study of blood T cells in healthy people across ages. Study-level information: Through template switching, about one barcoded beta molecule was captured per two T cells, as measured in model experiments.

Trimming removed 6 bases at V and 7 bases at J, with 19 bases between. CDR3 length: 14 amino acids. Germline CDR1 reads SGHVS; CDR2 reads FQNEAQ. Sample-barcoded 5' priming and a J-beta primer mix drove a second PCR of roughly 6 to 12 cycles. TCRdb reprocessed the 5' RACE reads with MiXCR, giving one entry per CDR3 protein. The sample holds about 1.4 million distinct CDR3 sequences, roughly 64% seen once. The chain carries TRBV7-8 and TRBJ2-7; either TRBD1 or TRBD2 may supply D (5 bases each). What was sequenced was blood. The clonotype originates from a man aged 18 to 30 in good health. CDR3 amino acids: CASRGRDPKGEQYF. CDR3 coding DNA: TGTGCCAGCAGGGGACGGGACCCTAAAGGGGAGCAGTACTTC.